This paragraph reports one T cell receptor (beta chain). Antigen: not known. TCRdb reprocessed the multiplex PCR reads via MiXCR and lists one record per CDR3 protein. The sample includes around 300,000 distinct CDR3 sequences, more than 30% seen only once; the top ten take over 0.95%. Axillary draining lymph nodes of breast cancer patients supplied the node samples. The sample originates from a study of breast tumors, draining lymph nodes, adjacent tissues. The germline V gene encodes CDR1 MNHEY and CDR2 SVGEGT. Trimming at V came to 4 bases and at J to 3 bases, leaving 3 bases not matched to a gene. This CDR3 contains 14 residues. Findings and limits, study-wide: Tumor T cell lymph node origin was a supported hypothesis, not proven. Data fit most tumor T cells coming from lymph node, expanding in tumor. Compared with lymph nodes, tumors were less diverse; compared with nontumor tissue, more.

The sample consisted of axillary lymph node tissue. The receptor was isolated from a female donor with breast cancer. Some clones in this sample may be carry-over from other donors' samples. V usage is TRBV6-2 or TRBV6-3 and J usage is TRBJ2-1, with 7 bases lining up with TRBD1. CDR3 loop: CASSSDRDYNEQFF. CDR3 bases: TGTGCCAGCAGTTCTGACAGGGACTACAATGAGCAGTTCTTC.